This entry features one TCR beta chain sequence. This record belongs to a study of shared clonotypes between healthy human individuals. Assay used: immunoSEQ multiplex PCR; TCRdb lists only in-frame clones, some missing. The sample carries about 1 million clones, about 75% recorded once. The CDR3 runs 17 residues. The germline gives CDR1 SGHVS, CDR2 FNYEAQ. Germline trimming cut 4 bases from V and 4 bases from J; bases unmatched to any gene: 9. The specimen sequenced was memory CD4+ T cells sorted from blood. Regarding subset: CD45RA-negative fraction. J is TRBJ2-6 and V is TRBV7-6; 8 bases are a match to TRBD1. The clonotype originates from a man aged 18 to 29 in good health. The CDR3 loop reads CASSSGQGLPGANVLTF. CDR3 in DNA: TGTGCCAGCAGCTCCGGACAGGGTTTGCCGGGGGCCAACGTCCTGACTTTC.